Listed below are T cell receptor beta chains from one sample, sequenced in a study of T-cell reconstitution after alpha-beta-depleted transplantation in children. MiXCR, applied by TCRdb to the PCR reads, yields one record per CDR3 protein. The table shows about 1,000,000 distinct CDR3 sequences, with about 30% occurring only once. The sequences come from PBMCs, mostly from graft donor cells, collected 360 days after TCRalphabeta/CD19-depleted stem cell transplant. The receptors originated from a boy younger than two who had a stem cell transplant for SCID, so the T cells may come from the graft donor. CDR3s include the opening cysteine and the closing phenylalanine or tryptophan. A D gene is named only where the DNA matches it firmly. For some rows the clone size is stated as once, few or many, or as a class when expanded; others skip it.

v_call	clone_size	d_call	j_call	cdr3_aa	cdr3_nt
TRBV4-2	-	-	TRBJ1-2	CASSQASGERGNGYTF	TGTGCCAGCAGCCAAGCTTCGGGGGAGAGGGGCAATGGCTACACCTTC
TRBV12-3/TRBV12-4	few	TRBD2	TRBJ2-5	CASSLGASGGPQETQYF	TGTGCCAGCAGTTTAGGGGCTAGCGGGGGCCCTCAAGAGACCCAGTACTTC
TRBV6-1	-	-	TRBJ2-3	CASWDRNRGDTQYF	TGTGCCAGCTGGGATAGGAACCGAGGAGATACGCAGTATTTT
TRBV5-1	-	TRBD2	TRBJ2-1	CASSFNSRLAGGNFDEQFF	TGCGCCAGCAGCTTCAATTCACGACTAGCGGGGGGTAATTTTGATGAGCAGTTCTTC
TRBV5-1	-	TRBD1	TRBJ2-5	CASRTGFQETQYF	TGCGCCAGCAGGACAGGGTTCCAAGAGACCCAGTACTTC
TRBV28	-	-	TRBJ1-1	CASSLWGLRNTEAFF	TGTGCCAGCAGTTTATGGGGGCTCCGCAACACTGAAGCTTTCTTT
TRBV18	-	TRBD2	TRBJ2-7	CASSDRTSGSSYEQYF	TGTGCCAGCTCGGATCGGACTAGCGGGTCTTCCTACGAGCAGTACTTC
TRBV12-3/TRBV12-4	-	-	TRBJ2-2	CASSLLGRPSNTGELFF	TGTGCCAGCAGTTTATTGGGCAGGCCCTCGAACACCGGGGAGCTGTTTTTT
TRBV2	few	TRBD1	TRBJ2-3	CASSSEDRWIDTQYF	TGTGCCAGCAGTAGTGAGGACAGGTGGATAGATACGCAGTATTTT
TRBV5-1	few	-	TRBJ1-1	CASSLNIAAGKSISFF	TGCGCCAGCAGCTTGAATATCGCGGCAGGGAAAAGTATATCTTTCTTT
TRBV18	-	-	TRBJ1-3	CASSPSRGSGNTIYF	TGTGCCAGCTCACCTTCCAGGGGCTCTGGAAACACCATATATTTT
TRBV29-1	-	-	TRBJ2-5	CSVVRVTGETQYF	TGCAGCGTTGTTCGGGTAACCGGGGAGACCCAGTACTTC
TRBV5-1	-	TRBD2	TRBJ2-2	CASMSGGANTGELFF	TGCGCCAGCATGAGCGGGGGGGCCAACACCGGGGAGCTGTTTTTT
TRBV12-3/TRBV12-4	few	-	TRBJ2-7	CASSLVTLATDEQYF	TGTGCCAGCAGTTTAGTTACCCTAGCTACCGACGAGCAGTACTTC
TRBV5-1	many	TRBD1	TRBJ2-7	CASSWGTGSYEQYF	TGCGCCAGCAGCTGGGGGACAGGGAGCTACGAGCAGTACTTC
TRBV2	few	TRBD1	TRBJ2-3	CASRATPGQGFGDTQYF	TGTGCCAGCAGAGCCACTCCGGGACAGGGGTTCGGCGATACGCAGTATTTT
TRBV6-5	-	TRBD1	TRBJ2-2	CASSYQTGMTGELFF	TGTGCCAGCAGTTACCAGACAGGGATGACCGGGGAGCTGTTTTTT
TRBV4-3	-	-	TRBJ2-7	CASSQEFVRRQYF	TGCGCCAGCAGCCAAGAATTCGTGAGAAGGCAGTACTTC
TRBV7-7	-	TRBD2	TRBJ2-5	CASSPVRTSGQETQYF	TGTGCCAGCAGCCCAGTCAGGACTAGCGGGCAAGAGACCCAGTACTTC
TRBV29-1	-	-	TRBJ2-5	CSVEPLTGSYQETQYF	TGCAGCGTTGAACCCTTAACAGGGTCGTACCAAGAGACCCAGTACTTC
TRBV6-1	-	-	TRBJ1-6	CASRRLQGSPLHF	TGTGCCAGCAGACGCCTACAGGGTTCACCCCTCCACTTT
TRBV10-3	-	TRBD1	TRBJ2-6	CAISESTGTGGLGANVLTF	TGTGCCATCAGTGAGTCAACTGGGACAGGGGGCCTTGGGGCCAACGTCCTGACTTTC
TRBV29-1	-	TRBD1	TRBJ2-2	CSVEGTGGNLELFF	TGCAGCGTTGAGGGGACAGGGGGAAACCTGGAGCTGTTTTTT
TRBV5-1	few	TRBD1	TRBJ2-7	CASSLLVQGADEQYF	TGCGCCAGCAGCTTGTTGGTCCAGGGGGCTGACGAGCAGTACTTC
TRBV6-1	once	-	TRBJ2-2	CASQGGAVNTGELFF	TGTGCCAGCCAGGGGGGGGCTGTGAACACCGGGGAGCTGTTTTTT
TRBV19	few	-	TRBJ2-4	CASSMEPDIQYF	TGTGCCAGTAGTATGGAACCGGACATTCAGTACTTC
TRBV5-1	-	-	TRBJ1-4	CASSLPGQGEKLFF	TGCGCCAGCAGTCTCCCAGGTCAGGGTGAAAAACTGTTTTTT